The present entry profiles one TCR beta chain with its context. The antigen is undetermined. This record comes from a study of Ad26.COV2.S vaccination and SARS-CoV-2 variants. Study background: The donor belonged to the COV1001 Ad26.COV2.S trial arm. Ad26.COV2.S given intramuscularly, once or twice 56 days apart. Study-wide results and caveats: It was vaccine recipients, not placebo recipients, who had the higher spike-specific TCR breadth.

V lost 5 bases, J lost 4 bases, and 4 bases stayed unmatched. CDR1 and CDR2 (germline): LGHNA, YSLEER. This CDR3 comprises 14 residues. Measured with immunoSEQ multiplex PCR; TCRdb has only the in-frame clones, and not every one. This sample yields some 480,000 clones, of which approximately 90% are seen a single time; around 13% belongs to the top ten. Treatment indicated: roughly 19 received Ad26.COV2.S at low or high dose, single or two shots; about 5 received placebo; per-sample allocation not given. Material that was analyzed had been drawn on day 63 after the first vaccine or placebo injection. Based in Boston, the donor was an adult of 18-55 years.

The sequenced sample was peripheral blood, obtained in a trial of Ad26.COV2.S vaccine versus placebo. This chain joins TRBV4-3 and TRBJ2-7, with 11 bases lining up with TRBD2. This TCR derives from a person aged 18-65 years who received the Ad26.COV2.S COVID-19 vaccine or a placebo. CDR3 sequence: CASSAGTSGYEQYF. CDR3 in DNA: TGCGCCAGCAGCGCCGGGACTAGCGGTTACGAGCAGTACTTC.